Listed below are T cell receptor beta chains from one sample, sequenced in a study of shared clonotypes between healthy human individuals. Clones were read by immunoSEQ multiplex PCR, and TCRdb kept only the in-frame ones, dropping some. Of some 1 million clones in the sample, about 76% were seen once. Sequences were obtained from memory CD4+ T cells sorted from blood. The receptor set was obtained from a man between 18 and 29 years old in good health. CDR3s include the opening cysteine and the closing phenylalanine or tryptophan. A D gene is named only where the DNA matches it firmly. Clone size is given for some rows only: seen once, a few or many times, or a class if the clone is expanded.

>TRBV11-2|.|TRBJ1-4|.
TGTGCCAGCAGCTCACGGGGTTCAAATAATGAAAAACTGTTTTTT
CASSSRGSNNEKLFF
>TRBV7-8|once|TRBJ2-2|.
TGTGCCAGCAGCCCCTCTGGGGGGAACACCGGGGAGCTGTTTTTT
CASSPSGGNTGELFF
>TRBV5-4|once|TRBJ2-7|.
TGTGCCAGCAGCTCGCAGGGGGGGAGCTCCTACGAGCAGTACTTC
CASSSQGGSSYEQYF
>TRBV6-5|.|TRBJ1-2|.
TGTGCCAGCAGTTCCTGGGCAGGGGACTATGGCTACACCTTC
CASSSWAGDYGYTF
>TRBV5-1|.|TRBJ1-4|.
TGCGCCAGCAGCCCGGCGAGGGCCCGGAAAGAAGAAAAACTGTTTTTT
CASSPARARKEEKLFF
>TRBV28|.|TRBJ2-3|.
TGTGCCAGCAGATCCCCCTCTGGGGCAGATACGCAGTATTTT
CASRSPSGADTQYF
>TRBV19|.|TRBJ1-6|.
TGTGCCAGTAGTATCGGTCGGGGTATGGATTCACCCCTCCACTTT
CASSIGRGMDSPLHF
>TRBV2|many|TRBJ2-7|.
TGTGCCAGCAGTGCTCAAAGCCACGAGCAGTACTTC
CASSAQSHEQYF
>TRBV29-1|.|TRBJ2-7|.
TGCAGCGTTGAATCTCCAGGGAAGGGCTACGAGCAGTACTTC
CSVESPGKGYEQYF
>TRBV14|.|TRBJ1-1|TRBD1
TGTGCCAGCAGCCTCGGGACAGGGAGCGACACTGAAGCTTTCTTT
CASSLGTGSDTEAFF
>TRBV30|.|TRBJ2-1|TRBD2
TGTGCCTGGACCCGAACCAGGACTAGCGGAACCTACAATGAGCAGTTCTTC
CAWTRTRTSGTYNEQFF
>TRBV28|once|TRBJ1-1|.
TGTGCCAGCAGTCCCGGACCGGGGAGGACTGAAGCTTTCTTT
CASSPGPGRTEAFF
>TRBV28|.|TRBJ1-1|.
TGTGCCAGCCTCCGCGGGGAAGCTTTCTTT
CASLRGEAFF
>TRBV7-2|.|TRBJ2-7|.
TGTGCCAGCAGCCTAGGAGCGGGTTTGGGCTCCTACGAGCAGTACTTC
CASSLGAGLGSYEQYF
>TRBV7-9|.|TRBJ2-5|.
TGTGCCAGCAGCGGCCAGGGGTGGGGGACCCAGTACTTC
CASSGQGWGTQYF
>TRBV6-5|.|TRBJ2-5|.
TGTGCCAGCATGGACAGTTTTTCGACCCAGTACTTC
CASMDSFSTQYF
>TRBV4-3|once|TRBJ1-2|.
TGCGCCAGCAGCCAAGATTCCGGGACGTTCAACTATGGCTACACCTTC
CASSQDSGTFNYGYTF
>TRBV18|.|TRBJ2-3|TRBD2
TGTGCCAGCTCACCCAATAGCGGGAGGACGGGGGATACGCAGTATTTT
CASSPNSGRTGDTQYF
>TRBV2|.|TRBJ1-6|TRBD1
TGTGCCGGAAACACCCGGACAGGGGGTAATTCACCCCTCCACTTT
CAGNTRTGGNSPLHF
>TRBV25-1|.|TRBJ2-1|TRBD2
TGTGCCAGCAGTGAACGGGGACTAGCGGCCTACAATGAGCAGTTCTTC
CASSERGLAAYNEQFF
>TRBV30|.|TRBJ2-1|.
TGTGCCTGGAGTTCGGGTCTACCCTACAATGAGCAGTTCTTC
CAWSSGLPYNEQFF
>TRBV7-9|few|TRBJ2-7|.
TGTGCCAGCAGCTTACCGCAGACGTACGAGCAGTACTTC
CASSLPQTYEQYF
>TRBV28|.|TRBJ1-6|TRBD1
TGTGCCAGCAGTGTCACAGGGGGTCCCCTCCACTTT
CASSVTGGPLHF
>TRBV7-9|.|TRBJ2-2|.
TGTGCCAGCAGCCTAAACCTGGGGGACACCGGGGAGCTGTTTTTT
CASSLNLGDTGELFF
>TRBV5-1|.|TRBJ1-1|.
TGCGCCAGCAGCGTGGGACACCTGAACACTGAAGCTTTCTTT
CASSVGHLNTEAFF
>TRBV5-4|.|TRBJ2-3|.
TGTGCCAGCCAAGGGTCGGGGGATACGCAGTATTTT
CASQGSGDTQYF
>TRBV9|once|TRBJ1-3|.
TGTGCCAGCAGCGTAGGGGACGGGTTCGGGAAGTTCACCATATATTTT
CASSVGDGFGKFTIYF
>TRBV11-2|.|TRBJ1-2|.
TGTGCCAGCAGCTTAGGCCCAGGAAGGAATGGCTACACCTTC
CASSLGPGRNGYTF
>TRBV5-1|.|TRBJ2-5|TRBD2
TGCGCCAGCAGCTCCCGCAGCGGGGGGGCCGGGGGAGAGACCCAGTACTTC
CASSSRSGGAGGETQYF
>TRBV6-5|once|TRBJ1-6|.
TGTGCCACCGCCCGGGGGGGGTTGGATAATTCACCCCTCCACTTT
CATARGGLDNSPLHF
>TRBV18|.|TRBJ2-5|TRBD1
TGTGCCAGCTCATTAAGACAGGGCCGCGAAGAGACCCAGTACTTC
CASSLRQGREETQYF
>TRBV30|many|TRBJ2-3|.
TGTGCCTGGAGTGTAGGACTTGGCACAGATACGCAGTATTTT
CAWSVGLGTDTQYF
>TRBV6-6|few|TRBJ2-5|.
TGTGCCATCTCCTTTGGGTCCCCAATAGAGACCCAGTACTTC
CAISFGSPIETQYF
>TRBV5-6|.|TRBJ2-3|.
TGTGCCAGCAGCTTGGGCGGGGTGGATACGCAGTATTTT
CASSLGGVDTQYF
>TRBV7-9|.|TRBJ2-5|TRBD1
TGTGCCGTGTGGGATGGCAGGGGGACCTCTCTTTGGGAGACCCAGTACTTC
CAVWDGRGTSLWETQYF
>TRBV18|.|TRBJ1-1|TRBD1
TGTGCCAGCTCACCAATGCTACTACAGGGGGCTCTAGAAAACACTGAAGCTTTCTTT
CASSPMLLQGALENTEAFF
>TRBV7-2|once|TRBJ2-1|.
TGTGCCAGCAGCTCCCCTGGGGGGGGCAGGGAGCAGTTCTTC
CASSSPGGGREQFF
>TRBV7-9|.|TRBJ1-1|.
TGTGCCAGCAGCTATCACAACACTGAAGCTTTCTTT
CASSYHNTEAFF
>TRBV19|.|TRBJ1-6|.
TGTGCCAGTAGTTTTCAGGAGAGTGGGAGCTCACCCCTCCACTTT
CASSFQESGSSPLHF
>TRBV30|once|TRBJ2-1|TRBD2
TGTGCCTGGAGCCGCTGGCGGACTAGCGGGAATCCCTACAATGAGCAGTTCTTC
CAWSRWRTSGNPYNEQFF
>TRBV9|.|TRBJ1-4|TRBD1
TGTGCCAGCAGCGCCTACCAGGGGGCGCAGGAAAAACTGTTTTTT
CASSAYQGAQEKLFF
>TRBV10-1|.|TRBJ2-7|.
TGCGCCAGCAGTCCCCCATGGACCCTTAGTTACGAGCAGTACTTC
CASSPPWTLSYEQYF
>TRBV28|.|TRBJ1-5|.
TGTGCCAGCAGTTTACATATCAATCAGCCCCAGCATTTT
CASSLHINQPQHF
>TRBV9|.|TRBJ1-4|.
TGTGCCAGCAGCTTTCCAGATGAAAAACTGTTTTTT
CASSFPDEKLFF
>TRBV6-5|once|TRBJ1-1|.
TGTGCCAGCAGTTACTCCTTGGTTATGAACACTGAAGCTTTCTTT
CASSYSLVMNTEAFF
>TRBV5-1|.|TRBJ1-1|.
TGCGCCAGCAGCTTGGGGGACGGGGTCCCTGAAGCTTTCTTT
CASSLGDGVPEAFF
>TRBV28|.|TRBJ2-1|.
TGTGCCAGCAGGGGCAGGCCGCACAATGAGCAGTTCTTC
CASRGRPHNEQFF
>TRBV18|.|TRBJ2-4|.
TGTGCCAGCTCACCGTTAGGACAGTCAGGAAACATTCAGTACTTC
CASSPLGQSGNIQYF
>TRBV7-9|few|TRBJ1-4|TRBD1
TGTGCCAGCAGCCCCGGGACAGGGGGGCCAGAAAAACTGTTTTTT
CASSPGTGGPEKLFF
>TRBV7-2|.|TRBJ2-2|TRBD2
TGTGCCAGCAGCTTTCGGACTAGCGGGAGCAAGGGGGAGCTGTTTTTT
CASSFRTSGSKGELFF
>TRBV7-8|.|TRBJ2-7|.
TGTGCCAGCAGCTTCGGACAGCTCGACAACGAGCAGTACTTC
CASSFGQLDNEQYF
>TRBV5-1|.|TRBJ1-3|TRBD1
TGCGCCAGCAGCCCTGCGGGACAGGGCTCTGGAAACACCATATATTTT
CASSPAGQGSGNTIYF
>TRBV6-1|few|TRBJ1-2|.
TGTGCCAGCAGTGGATCCAATCTCCCCAACTATGGCTACACCTTC
CASSGSNLPNYGYTF
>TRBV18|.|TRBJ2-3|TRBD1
TGTGCCAGCTCATCCGGACAGGTCACAGATACGCAGTATTTT
CASSSGQVTDTQYF
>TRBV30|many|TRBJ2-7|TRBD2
TGTGCCTCCCGCGGCAGCGGGAGGGTCAAGTTC
CASRGSGRVKF
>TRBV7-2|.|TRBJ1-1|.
TGTGCCAGCAGCTTACAGGAAACCACTGAAGCTTTCTTT
CASSLQETTEAFF
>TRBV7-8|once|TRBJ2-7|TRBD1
TGTGCCAGCAGTCGGGACAGGGGCGAGCAGTACTTC
CASSRDRGEQYF
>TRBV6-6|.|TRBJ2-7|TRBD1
TGTGCCAGCAGTCGCGAATTTAAGGACAGGGGCTACGAGCAGTACTTC
CASSREFKDRGYEQYF
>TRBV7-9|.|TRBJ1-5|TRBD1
TGTGCCAGCAGCTTAGCAGTTAAACAGGGGGCAGGACAGCCCCAGCATTTT
CASSLAVKQGAGQPQHF
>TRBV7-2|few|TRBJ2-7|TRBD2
TGTGCCAGCAGCAAAGGGACTAGCGTTACCTACGAGCAGTACTTC
CASSKGTSVTYEQYF